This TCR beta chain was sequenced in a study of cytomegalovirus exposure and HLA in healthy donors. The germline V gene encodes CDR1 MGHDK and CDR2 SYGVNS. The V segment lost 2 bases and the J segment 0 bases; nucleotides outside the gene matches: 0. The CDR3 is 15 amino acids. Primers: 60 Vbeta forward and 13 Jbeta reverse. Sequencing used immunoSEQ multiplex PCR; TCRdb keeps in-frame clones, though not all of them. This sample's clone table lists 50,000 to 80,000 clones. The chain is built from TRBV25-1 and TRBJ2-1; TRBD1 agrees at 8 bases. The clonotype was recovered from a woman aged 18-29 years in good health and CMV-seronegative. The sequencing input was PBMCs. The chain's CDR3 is CASSEGQGSYNEQFF. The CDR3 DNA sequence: TGTGCCAGCAGTGAAGGACAGGGCTCCTACAATGAGCAGTTCTTC.